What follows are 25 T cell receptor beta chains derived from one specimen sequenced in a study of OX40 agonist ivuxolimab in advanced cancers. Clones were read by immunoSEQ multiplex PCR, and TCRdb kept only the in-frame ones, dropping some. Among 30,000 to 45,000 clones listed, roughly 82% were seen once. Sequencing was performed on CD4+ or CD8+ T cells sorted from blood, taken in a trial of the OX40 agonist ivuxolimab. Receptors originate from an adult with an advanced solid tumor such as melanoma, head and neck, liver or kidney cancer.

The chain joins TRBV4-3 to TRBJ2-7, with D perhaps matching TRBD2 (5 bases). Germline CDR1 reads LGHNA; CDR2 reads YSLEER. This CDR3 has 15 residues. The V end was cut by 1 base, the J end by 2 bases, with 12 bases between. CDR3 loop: CASSQGSAAPYEQYF. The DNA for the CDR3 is TGCGCCAGCAGCCAAGGATCAGCGGCCCCCTACGAGCAGTACTTC.

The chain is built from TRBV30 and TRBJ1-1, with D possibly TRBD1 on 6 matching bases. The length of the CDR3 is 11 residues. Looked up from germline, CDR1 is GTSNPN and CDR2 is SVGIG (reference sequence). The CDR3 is CGSTGTFEAFF. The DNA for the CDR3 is TGTGGCAGTACAGGGACATTTGAAGCTTTCTTT. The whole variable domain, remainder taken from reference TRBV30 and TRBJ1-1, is SQTIHQWPATLVQPVGSPLSLECTVEGTSNPNLYWYRQAAGRGLQLLFYSVGIGQISSEVPQNLSASRPQDRQFILSSKKLLLSDSGFYLCGSTGTFEAFFGQGTRLTVV.

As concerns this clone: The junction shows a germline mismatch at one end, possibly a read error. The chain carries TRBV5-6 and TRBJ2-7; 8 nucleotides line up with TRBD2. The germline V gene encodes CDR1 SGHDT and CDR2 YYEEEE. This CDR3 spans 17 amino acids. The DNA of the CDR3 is TGTGCCAGCAGCCGCTTCCGTGGGAGCGGGGGACCCTACGAGCAGCACTTC. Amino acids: CASSRFRGSGGPYEQHF.

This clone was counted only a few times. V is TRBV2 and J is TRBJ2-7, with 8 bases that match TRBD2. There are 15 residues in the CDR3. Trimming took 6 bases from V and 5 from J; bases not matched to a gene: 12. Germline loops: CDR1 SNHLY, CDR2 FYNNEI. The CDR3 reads CASRDPAGATHEQYF. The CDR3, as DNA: TGTGCCAGCAGGGACCCAGCGGGAGCTACCCACGAGCAGTACTTC.

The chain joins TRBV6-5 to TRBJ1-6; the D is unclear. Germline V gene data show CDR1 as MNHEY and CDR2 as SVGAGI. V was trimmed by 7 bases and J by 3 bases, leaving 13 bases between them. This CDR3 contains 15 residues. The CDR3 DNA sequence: TGTGCCAGCACCCCCCGGCAGGTCTATAATTCACCCCTCCACTTT. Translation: CASTPRQVYNSPLHF.

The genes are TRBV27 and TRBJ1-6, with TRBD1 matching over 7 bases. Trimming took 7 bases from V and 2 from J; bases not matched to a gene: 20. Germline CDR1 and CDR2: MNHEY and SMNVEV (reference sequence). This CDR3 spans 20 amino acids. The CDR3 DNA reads TGTGCCAGCATCCTCCCCTCGGGACAGCGACTAAAAGCCTATAATTCACCCCTCCACTTT. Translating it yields CASILPSGQRLKAYNSPLHF.

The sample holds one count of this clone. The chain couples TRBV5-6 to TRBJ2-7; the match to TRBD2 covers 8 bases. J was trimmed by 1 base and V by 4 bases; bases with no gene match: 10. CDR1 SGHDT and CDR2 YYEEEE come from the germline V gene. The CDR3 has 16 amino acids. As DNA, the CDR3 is TGTGCCAGCAGCGAGATCAGCGGGAGAGCTTCCTACGAGCAGTACTTC. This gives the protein CASSEISGRASYEQYF.

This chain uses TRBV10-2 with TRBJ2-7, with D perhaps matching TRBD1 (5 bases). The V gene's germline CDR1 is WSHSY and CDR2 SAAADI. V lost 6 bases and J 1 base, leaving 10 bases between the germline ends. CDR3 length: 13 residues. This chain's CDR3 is CASRVPGSYEQYF. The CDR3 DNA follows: TGCGCCAGCAGGGTGCCAGGGTCCTACGAGCAGTACTTC.

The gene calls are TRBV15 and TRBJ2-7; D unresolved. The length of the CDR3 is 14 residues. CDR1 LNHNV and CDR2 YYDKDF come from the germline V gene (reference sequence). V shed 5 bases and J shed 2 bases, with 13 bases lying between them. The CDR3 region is CATSVERAAYEQYF. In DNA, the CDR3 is TGTGCCACCAGCGTCGAACGGGCCGCCTACGAGCAGTACTTC.

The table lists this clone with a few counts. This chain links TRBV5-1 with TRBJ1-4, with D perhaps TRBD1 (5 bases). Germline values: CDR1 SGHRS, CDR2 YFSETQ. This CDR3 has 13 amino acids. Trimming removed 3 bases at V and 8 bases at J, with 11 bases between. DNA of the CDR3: TGCGCCAGCAGCTCTACAGGCATGGAAAAACTGTTTTTT. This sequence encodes CASSSTGMEKLFF.

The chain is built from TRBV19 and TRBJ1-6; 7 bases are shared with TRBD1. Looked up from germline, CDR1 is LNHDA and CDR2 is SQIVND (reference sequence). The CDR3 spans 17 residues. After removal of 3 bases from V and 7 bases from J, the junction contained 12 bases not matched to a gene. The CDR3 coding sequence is TGTGCCAGTAGTATGGGATTCAGGGGGAAAAAAAATTCACCCCTCCACTTT. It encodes CASSMGFRGKKNSPLHF. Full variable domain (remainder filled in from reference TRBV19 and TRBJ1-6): DGGITQSPKYLFRKEGQNVTLSCEQNLNHDAMYWYRQDPGQGLRLIYYSQIVNDFQKGDIAEGYSVSREKKESFPLTVTSAQKNPTAFYLCASSMGFRGKKNSPLHFGNGTRLTVT.

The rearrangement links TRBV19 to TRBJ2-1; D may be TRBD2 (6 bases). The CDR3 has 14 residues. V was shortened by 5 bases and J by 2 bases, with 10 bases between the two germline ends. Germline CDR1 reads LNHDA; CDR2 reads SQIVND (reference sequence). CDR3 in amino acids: CASSPSATYNEQFF. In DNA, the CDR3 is TGTGCCAGTAGTCCTAGCGCGACCTACAATGAGCAGTTCTTC. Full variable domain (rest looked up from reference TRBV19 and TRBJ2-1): DGGITQSPKYLFRKEGQNVTLSCEQNLNHDAMYWYRQDPGQGLRLIYYSQIVNDFQKGDIAEGYSVSREKKESFPLTVTSAQKNPTAFYLCASSPSATYNEQFFGPGTRLTVL.

The CDR3: CASSTGGGGPSYEQYF. DNA of the CDR3: TGTGCCAGTAGTACCGGTGGCGGGGGCCCCTCCTACGAGCAGTACTTC. The V call is TRBV19, the J call TRBJ2-7, with D perhaps matching TRBD2 (7 bases). Germline CDR1 LNHDA, CDR2 SQIVND (reference sequence). There are 16 residues in the CDR3. Trimming took 4 bases from V and 0 from J, leaving 16 bases between them.

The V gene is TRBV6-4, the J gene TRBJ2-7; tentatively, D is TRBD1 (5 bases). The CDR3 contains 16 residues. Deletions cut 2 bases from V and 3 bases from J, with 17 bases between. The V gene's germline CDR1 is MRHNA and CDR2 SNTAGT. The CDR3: CASSDRQGKGNYEQYF. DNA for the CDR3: TGTGCCAGCAGTGACAGGCAGGGAAAGGGAAACTACGAGCAGTACTTC.

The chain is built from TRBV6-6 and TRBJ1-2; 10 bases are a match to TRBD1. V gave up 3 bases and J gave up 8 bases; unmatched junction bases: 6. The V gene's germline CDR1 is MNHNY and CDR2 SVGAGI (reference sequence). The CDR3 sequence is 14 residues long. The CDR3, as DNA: TGTGCCAGCAGTTATACCGGGACAGGGGCCGGCTACACCTTC. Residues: CASSYTGTGAGYTF.

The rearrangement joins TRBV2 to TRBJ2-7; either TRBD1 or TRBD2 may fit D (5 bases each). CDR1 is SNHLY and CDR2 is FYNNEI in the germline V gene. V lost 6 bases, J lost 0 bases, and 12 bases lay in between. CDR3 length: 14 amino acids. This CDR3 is CASRTGTGSYEQYF. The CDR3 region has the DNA TGTGCCAGCAGGACCGGGACGGGCTCCTACGAGCAGTACTTC.

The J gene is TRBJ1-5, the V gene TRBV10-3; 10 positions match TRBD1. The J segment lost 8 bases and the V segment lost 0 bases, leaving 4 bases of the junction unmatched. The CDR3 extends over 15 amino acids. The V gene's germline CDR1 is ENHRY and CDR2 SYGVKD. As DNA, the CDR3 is TGTGCCATCAGTGAGTCGGACAGGGGGTTGGAGCCCCAGCATTTT. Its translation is CAISESDRGLEPQHF.

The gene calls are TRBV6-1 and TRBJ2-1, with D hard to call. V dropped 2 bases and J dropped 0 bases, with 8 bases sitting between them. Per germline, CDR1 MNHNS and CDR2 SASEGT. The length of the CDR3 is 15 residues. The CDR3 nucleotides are TGTGCCAGCAGTGAACACCGGAGCTCCTACAATGAGCAGTTCTTC. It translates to CASSEHRSSYNEQFF.

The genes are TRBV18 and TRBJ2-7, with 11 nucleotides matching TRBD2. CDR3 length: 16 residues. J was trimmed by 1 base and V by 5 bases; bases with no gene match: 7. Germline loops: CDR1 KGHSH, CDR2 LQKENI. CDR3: CASSARPSGRSYEQYF. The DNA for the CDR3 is TGTGCCAGCTCAGCTCGCCCTAGCGGGAGGTCCTACGAGCAGTACTTC.

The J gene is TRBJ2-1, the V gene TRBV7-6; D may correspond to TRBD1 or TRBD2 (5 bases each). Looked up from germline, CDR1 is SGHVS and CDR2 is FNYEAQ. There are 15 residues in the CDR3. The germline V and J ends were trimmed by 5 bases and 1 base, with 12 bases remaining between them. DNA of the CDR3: TGTGCCAGCAGCACCGGGACGGAATCCTACAATGAGCAGTTCTTC. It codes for CASSTGTESYNEQFF.

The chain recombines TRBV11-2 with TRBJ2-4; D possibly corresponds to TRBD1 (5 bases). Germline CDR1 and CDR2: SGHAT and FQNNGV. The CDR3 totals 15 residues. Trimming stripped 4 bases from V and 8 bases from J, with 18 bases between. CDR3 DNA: TGTGCCAGCAGCTCGACACAGGATGGGTGGGACATTCAGTACTTC. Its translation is CASSSTQDGWDIQYF.

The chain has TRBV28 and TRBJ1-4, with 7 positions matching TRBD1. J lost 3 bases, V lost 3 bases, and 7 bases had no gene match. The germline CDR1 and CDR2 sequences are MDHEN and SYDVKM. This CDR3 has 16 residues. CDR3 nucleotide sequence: TGTGCCAGCAGTTTCCGTACAGGGGTTCCTAATGAAAAACTGTTTTTT. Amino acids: CASSFRTGVPNEKLFF.

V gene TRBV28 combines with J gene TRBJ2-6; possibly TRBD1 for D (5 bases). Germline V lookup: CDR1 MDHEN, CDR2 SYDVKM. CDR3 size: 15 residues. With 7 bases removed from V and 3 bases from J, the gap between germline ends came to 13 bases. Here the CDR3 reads CASTTGLGGANVLTF. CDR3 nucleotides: TGTGCCAGCACCACAGGCCTGGGTGGGGCCAACGTCCTGACTTTC. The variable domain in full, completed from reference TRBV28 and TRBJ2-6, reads DVKVTQSSRYLVKRTGEKVFLECVQDMDHENMFWYRQDPGLGLRLIYFSYDVKMKEKGDIPEGYSVSREKKERFSLILESASTNQTSMYLCASTTGLGGANVLTFGAGSRLTVL.

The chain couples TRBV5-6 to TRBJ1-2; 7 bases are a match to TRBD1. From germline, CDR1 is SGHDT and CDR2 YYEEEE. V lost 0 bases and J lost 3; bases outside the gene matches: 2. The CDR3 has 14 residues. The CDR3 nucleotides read TGTGCCAGCAGCTTGGTACAGGGGCACTATGGCTACACCTTC. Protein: CASSLVQGHYGYTF.

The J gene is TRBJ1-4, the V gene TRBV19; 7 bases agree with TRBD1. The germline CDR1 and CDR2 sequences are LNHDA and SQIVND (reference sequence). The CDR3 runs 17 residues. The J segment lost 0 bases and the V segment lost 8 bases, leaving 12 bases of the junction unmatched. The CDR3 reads CASPGQTTNSTNEKLFF. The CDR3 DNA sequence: TGTGCCAGTCCGGGACAGACGACAAATTCAACTAATGAAAAACTGTTTTTT.